The rows below give T cell receptor beta chains drawn from one sample of a study of blood T cells in healthy people across ages. MiXCR, applied by TCRdb to the 5' RACE reads, yields one record per CDR3 protein. The sample lists approximately 880,000 distinct CDR3 sequences; around 48% were seen once. Sequenced: blood. Receptors were obtained from a man under 40 in good health. CDR3s include the opening cysteine and the closing phenylalanine or tryptophan. D genes are given only for firm matches. The listing skips clone size in some rows; elsewhere it reads once, few, many or a size class.

D gene	V gene	J gene	clone size	CDR3 protein	CDR3 DNA
-	TRBV7-2	TRBJ2-7	few	CASSSAQGIYEQYF	TGTGCCAGCAGCTCAGCACAGGGAATCTACGAGCAGTACTTC
-	TRBV15	TRBJ1-5	few	CATSAGVLGDYSNQPQHF	TGTGCCACCAGCGCAGGGGTTCTTGGAGATTATAGCAATCAGCCCCAGCATTTT
TRBD1	TRBV20-1	TRBJ1-3	-	CSARDPTGVPGNTIYF	TGCAGTGCTAGAGATCCGACAGGGGTGCCCGGAAACACCATATATTTT
TRBD2	TRBV4-1	TRBJ2-7	many	CASSQGTSGGYEQYF	TGCGCCAGCAGCCAAGGGACTAGCGGGGGCTACGAGCAGTACTTC
TRBD1	TRBV3-1	TRBJ2-1	few	CASSLFQLTGRYGNEQFF	TGTGCCAGCAGCCTGTTCCAATTGACAGGGCGGTACGGAAATGAGCAGTTCTTC
TRBD1	TRBV4-2	TRBJ1-5	-	CASSWQGVNQPQHF	TGTGCCAGCAGCTGGCAGGGGGTAAATCAGCCCCAGCATTTT
-	TRBV28	TRBJ2-3	few	CASSLFSQQLDTDTQYF	TGTGCCAGCAGCCTCTTCTCCCAGCAACTGGATACAGATACGCAGTATTTT
-	TRBV12-3/TRBV12-4	TRBJ2-7	-	CASSFGQGQYEQYF	TGTGCCAGCAGTTTCGGGCAGGGTCAGTACGAGCAGTACTTC
-	TRBV20-1	TRBJ1-6	-	CSAAGSDIFTLHF	TGCAGTGCAGCGGGGTCAGACATATTCACCCTCCACTTT
-	TRBV6-2/TRBV6-3	TRBJ2-1	-	CASSYEGLGGNEQFF	TGTGCCAGCAGTTACGAGGGTTTAGGCGGCAATGAGCAGTTCTTC
TRBD2	TRBV7-8	TRBJ2-6	-	CASSSERGYRPSGANVLTF	TGTGCCAGCAGCTCCGAGCGGGGGTACCGACCGTCTGGGGCCAACGTCCTGACTTTC
TRBD1	TRBV20-1	TRBJ1-2	few	CSAYRGNYGYTF	TGCAGTGCTTACAGGGGAAACTATGGCTACACCTTC
-	TRBV14	TRBJ2-1	few	CASSQGGRHNEQFF	TGTGCCAGCAGCCAAGGAGGGCGGCATAATGAGCAGTTCTTC
-	TRBV3-1	TRBJ2-3	-	CASSQVRSGPDTQYF	TGTGCCAGCAGCCAAGTTAGGAGCGGGCCAGATACGCAGTATTTT
TRBD1	TRBV20-1	TRBJ2-3	few	CSARRGRVAVGDTQYF	TGCAGTGCTAGGAGGGGGCGCGTGGCGGTCGGAGATACGCAGTATTTT
-	TRBV4-3	TRBJ1-2	-	CASSQVGPGNYGYTF	TGCGCCAGCAGCCAAGTCGGTCCAGGGAACTATGGCTACACCTTC
-	TRBV6-5	TRBJ2-5	few	CASSSGSVTQYF	TGTGCCAGCAGTTCAGGGTCAGTGACCCAGTACTTC
-	TRBV3-1	TRBJ2-4	-	CASSQEQGIGEQYF	TGTGCCAGCAGCCAAGAGCAGGGGATAGGGGAGCAGTACTTC
-	TRBV4-1	TRBJ2-5	-	CASSYSTASQETQYF	TGCGCCAGCAGTTACAGTACGGCTAGTCAAGAGACCCAGTACTTC
TRBD2	TRBV4-1	TRBJ2-1	-	CASSQVLELAGRNEQFF	TGCGCCAGCAGCCAAGTTCTTGAACTAGCGGGGCGCAATGAGCAGTTCTTC
-	TRBV10-2	TRBJ2-1	-	CASSESGVGNNEQFF	TGCGCCAGCAGTGAATCGGGGGTGGGGAACAATGAGCAGTTCTTC
TRBD2	TRBV13	TRBJ2-7	-	CASSLVREGTYEQYF	TGTGCCAGCAGCTTAGTTCGGGAGGGTACCTACGAGCAGTACTTC
-	TRBV6-2/TRBV6-3	TRBJ2-2	many	CASSYYAIGTGELFF	TGTGCCAGCAGTTACTACGCCATCGGCACCGGGGAGCTGTTTTTT
-	TRBV6-2/TRBV6-3	TRBJ2-7	many	CASSSRGYEQYF	TGCGCCAGCAGCTCCAGGGGCTACGAGCAGTACTTC
TRBD2	TRBV4-1	TRBJ2-7	-	CASSQAEIAGSYNEQYF	TGCGCCAGCAGCCAGGCAGAGATAGCGGGGTCCTACAATGAGCAGTACTTC
-	TRBV4-2	TRBJ2-3	few	CASSQDREGPSTDTQYF	TGTGCCAGCAGCCAAGACCGCGAGGGGCCCAGCACAGATACGCAGTATTTT
-	TRBV5-1	TRBJ1-1	few	CASSLGHSANTEAFF	TGCGCCAGCAGCTTGGGCCACTCGGCCAACACTGAAGCTTTCTTT
-	TRBV29-1	TRBJ2-7	few	CSVGNPGHSSYEQYF	TGCAGCGTTGGCAACCCGGGACATTCCTCCTACGAGCAGTACTTC
-	TRBV6-5	TRBJ1-1	-	CASSPVSPTGTEAFF	TGTGCCAGCAGCCCCGTTTCCCCGACGGGCACTGAAGCTTTCTTT
-	TRBV20-1	TRBJ2-1	-	CSATIQQNEQFF	TGCAGTGCCACAATACAGCAAAATGAGCAGTTCTTC
TRBD2	TRBV10-3	TRBJ2-1	-	CAISEVTSGPYNEQFF	TGTGCCATCAGTGAGGTGACTAGCGGTCCCTACAATGAGCAGTTCTTC
TRBD2	TRBV6-1	TRBJ2-2	-	CASSGRLAGGTGELFF	TGTGCCAGCAGTGGACGACTAGCGGGGGGCACCGGGGAGCTGTTTTTT
-	TRBV27	TRBJ2-7	few	CASSDNPVYYEQYF	TGTGCCAGCAGCGACAACCCCGTTTACTACGAGCAGTACTTC
-	TRBV9	TRBJ1-5	-	CASTRDGSLNQPQHF	TGTGCCAGCACAAGGGACGGGTCTCTCAATCAGCCCCAGCATTTT
-	TRBV7-9	TRBJ2-7	few	CASSLWAGEQYF	TGTGCCAGCAGCTTATGGGCGGGGGAGCAGTACTTC
-	TRBV5-1	TRBJ2-1	-	CASSTQGPNEQFF	TGCGCCAGCAGCACCCAAGGACCCAATGAGCAGTTCTTC
TRBD2	TRBV28	TRBJ2-5	-	CASSSPSGGFETQYF	TGTGCCAGCAGTTCCCCTAGCGGGGGCTTTGAGACCCAGTACTTC
TRBD1	TRBV3-1	TRBJ1-2	-	CASSQEWGTGYGYTF	TGTGCCAGCAGCCAAGAGTGGGGGACAGGCTATGGCTACACCTTC